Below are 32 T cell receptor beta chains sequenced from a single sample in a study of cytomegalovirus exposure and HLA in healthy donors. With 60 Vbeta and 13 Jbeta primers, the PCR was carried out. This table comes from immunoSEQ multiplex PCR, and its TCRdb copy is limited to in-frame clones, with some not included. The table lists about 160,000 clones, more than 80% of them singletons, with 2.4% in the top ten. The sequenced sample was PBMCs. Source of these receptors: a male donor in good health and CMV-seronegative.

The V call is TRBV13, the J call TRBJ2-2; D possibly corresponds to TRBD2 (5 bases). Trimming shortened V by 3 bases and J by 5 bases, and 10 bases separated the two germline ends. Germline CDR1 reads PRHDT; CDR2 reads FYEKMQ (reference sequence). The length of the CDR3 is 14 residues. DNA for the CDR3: TGTGCCAGCAGCTTCAGGACTTTTACCGGGGAGCTGTTTTTT. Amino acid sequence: CASSFRTFTGELFF.

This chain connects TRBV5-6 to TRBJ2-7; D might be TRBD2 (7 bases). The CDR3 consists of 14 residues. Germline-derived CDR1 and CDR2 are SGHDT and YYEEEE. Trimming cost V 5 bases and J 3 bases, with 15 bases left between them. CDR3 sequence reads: CASRQGGYYYEQYF. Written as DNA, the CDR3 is TGTGCCAGCAGACAGGGAGGGTATTACTACGAGCAGTACTTC.

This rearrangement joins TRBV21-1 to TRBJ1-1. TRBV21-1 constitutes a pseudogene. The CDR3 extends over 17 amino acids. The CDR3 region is CASRSPYRERGGTEAFF. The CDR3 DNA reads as TGTGCCAGCAGGTCGCCCTACAGGGAACGGGGGGGGACTGAAGCTTTCTTT.

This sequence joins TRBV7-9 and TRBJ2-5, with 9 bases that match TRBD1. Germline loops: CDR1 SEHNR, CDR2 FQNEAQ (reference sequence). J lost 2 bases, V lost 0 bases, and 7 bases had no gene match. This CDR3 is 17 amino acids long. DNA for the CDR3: TGTGCCAGCAGCTTAGCCGGGACAGGGAAAGATCAAGAGACCCAGTACTTC. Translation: CASSLAGTGKDQETQYF.

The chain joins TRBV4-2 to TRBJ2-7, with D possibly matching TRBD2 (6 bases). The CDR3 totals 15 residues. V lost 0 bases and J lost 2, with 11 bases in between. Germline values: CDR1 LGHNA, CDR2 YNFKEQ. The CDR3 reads CASSQELAKTYEQYF. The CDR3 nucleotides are TGTGCCAGCAGCCAAGAGCTAGCGAAAACCTACGAGCAGTACTTC.

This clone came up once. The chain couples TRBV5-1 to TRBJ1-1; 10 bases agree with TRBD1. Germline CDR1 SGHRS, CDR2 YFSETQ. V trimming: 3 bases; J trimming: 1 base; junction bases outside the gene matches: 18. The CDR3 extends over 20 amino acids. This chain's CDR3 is CASSSTRLGQGTRGNTEAFF. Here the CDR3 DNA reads TGCGCCAGCAGCTCGACTAGGCTGGGACAGGGGACGAGGGGGAACACTGAAGCTTTCTTT.

The CDR3 DNA reads as TGTGCCAGCTCTCCGCCGACAGGTCCCAATCAGCCCCAGCATTTT. Translation gives CASSPPTGPNQPQHF. The chain couples TRBV28 to TRBJ1-5, with D perhaps matching TRBD1 (6 bases). The CDR3 spans 15 residues. Trimming shortened V by 8 bases and J by 3 bases, and 17 bases separated the two germline ends. Germline V gene lookup returns CDR1 MDHEN and CDR2 SYDVKM.

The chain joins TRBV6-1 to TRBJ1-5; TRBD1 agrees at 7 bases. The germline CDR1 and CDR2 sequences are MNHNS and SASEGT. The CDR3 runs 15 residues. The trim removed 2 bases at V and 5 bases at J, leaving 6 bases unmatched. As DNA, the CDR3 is TGTGCCAGCAGTGAACACGACAGGGTTGATCAGCCCCAGCATTTT. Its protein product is CASSEHDRVDQPQHF.

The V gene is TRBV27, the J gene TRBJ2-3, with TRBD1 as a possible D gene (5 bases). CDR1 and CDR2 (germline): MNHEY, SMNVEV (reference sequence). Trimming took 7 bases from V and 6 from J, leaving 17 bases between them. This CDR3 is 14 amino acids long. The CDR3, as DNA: TGTGCCAGCAAGCCAGGGTCAGTCTCCGATACGCAGTATTTT. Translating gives CASKPGSVSDTQYF.

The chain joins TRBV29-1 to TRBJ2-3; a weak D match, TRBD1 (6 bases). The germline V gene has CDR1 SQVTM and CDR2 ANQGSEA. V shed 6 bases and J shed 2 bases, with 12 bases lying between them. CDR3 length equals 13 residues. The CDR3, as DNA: TGCAGCGTCGCACAGGGTTTCACAGATACGCAGTATTTT. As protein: CSVAQGFTDTQYF.

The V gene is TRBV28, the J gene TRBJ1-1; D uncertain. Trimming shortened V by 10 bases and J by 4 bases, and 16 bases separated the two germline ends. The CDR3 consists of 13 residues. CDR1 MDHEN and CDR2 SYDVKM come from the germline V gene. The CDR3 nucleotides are TGTGCCATATTAGATGGGAGCCGCACTGAAGCTTTCTTT. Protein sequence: CAILDGSRTEAFF.

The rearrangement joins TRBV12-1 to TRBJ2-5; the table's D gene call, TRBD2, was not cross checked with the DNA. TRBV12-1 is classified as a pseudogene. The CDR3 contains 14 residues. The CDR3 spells CASSFPLAVGTQYF. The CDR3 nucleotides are TGTGCCAGCAGCTTTCCACTAGCCGTGGGGACCCAGTACTTC.

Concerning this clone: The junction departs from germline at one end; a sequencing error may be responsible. In nucleotides, the CDR3 is TGTGCCGGCAGTTTGGGAGGGCCTACCGGGGAGCTGTTTTTT. Translation: CAGSLGGPTGELFF. The rearrangement links TRBV28 to TRBJ2-2, with 7 positions matching TRBD2. There are 14 residues in the CDR3. Germline V CDR1 and CDR2: MDHEN, SYDVKM.

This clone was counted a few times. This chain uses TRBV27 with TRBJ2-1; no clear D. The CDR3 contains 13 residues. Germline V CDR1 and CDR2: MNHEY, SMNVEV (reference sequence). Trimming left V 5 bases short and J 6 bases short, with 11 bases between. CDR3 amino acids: CASSPVPLNEQFF. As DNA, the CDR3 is TGTGCCAGCAGTCCAGTGCCCCTCAATGAGCAGTTCTTC.

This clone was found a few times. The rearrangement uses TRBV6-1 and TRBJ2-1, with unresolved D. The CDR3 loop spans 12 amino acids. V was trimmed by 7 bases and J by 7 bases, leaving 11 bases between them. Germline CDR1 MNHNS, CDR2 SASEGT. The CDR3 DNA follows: TGTGCCAGCAAACGCCTCAGGAATGAGCAGTTCTTC. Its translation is CASKRLRNEQFF.

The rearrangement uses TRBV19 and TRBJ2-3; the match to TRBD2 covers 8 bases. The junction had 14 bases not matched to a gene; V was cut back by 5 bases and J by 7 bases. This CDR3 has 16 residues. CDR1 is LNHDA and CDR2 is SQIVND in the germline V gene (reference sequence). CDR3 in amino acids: CASSPGDSGVGNTQYF. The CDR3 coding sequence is TGTGCCAGTAGTCCTGGGGATAGCGGGGTTGGGAATACGCAGTATTTT.

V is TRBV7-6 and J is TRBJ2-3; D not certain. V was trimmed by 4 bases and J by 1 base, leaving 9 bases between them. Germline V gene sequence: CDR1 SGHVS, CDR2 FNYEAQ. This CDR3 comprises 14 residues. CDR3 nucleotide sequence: TGTGCCAGCAGCTCGTTGGCGGGCACAGATACGCAGTATTTT. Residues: CASSSLAGTDTQYF.

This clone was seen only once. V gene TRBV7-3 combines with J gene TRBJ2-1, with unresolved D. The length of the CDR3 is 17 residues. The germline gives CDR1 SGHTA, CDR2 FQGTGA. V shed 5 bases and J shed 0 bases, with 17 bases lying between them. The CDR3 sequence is CASSRTTRGSSYNEQFF. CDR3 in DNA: TGTGCCAGCAGCCGAACGACGCGAGGAAGCTCCTACAATGAGCAGTTCTTC.

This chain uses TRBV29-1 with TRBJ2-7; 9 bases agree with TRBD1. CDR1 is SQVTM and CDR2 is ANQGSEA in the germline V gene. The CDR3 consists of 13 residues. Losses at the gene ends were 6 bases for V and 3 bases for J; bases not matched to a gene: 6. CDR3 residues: CSVLGQGIYEQYF. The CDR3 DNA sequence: TGCAGCGTCCTTGGACAGGGGATCTACGAGCAGTACTTC.

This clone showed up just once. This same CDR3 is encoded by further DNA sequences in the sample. The CDR3 sequence is CASSLGGTDTQYF. The CDR3 bases are TGCGCCAGCAGCTTAGGGGGCACAGATACGCAGTATTTT. The chain links TRBV5-1 to TRBJ2-3, with D perhaps TRBD1 (5 bases). Trimming removed 2 bases at V and 1 base at J, with 5 bases between. CDR3 length: 13 amino acids. Germline V lookup: CDR1 SGHRS, CDR2 YFSETQ.

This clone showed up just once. CDR3 nucleotides: TGCAGTGCTGCTCACAGGTACGAGCAGTACTTC. Encoded protein: CSAAHRYEQYF. V is TRBV20-1 and J is TRBJ2-7; D is possibly TRBD1 (5 bases). Trimming pared 5 bases from V and 4 bases from J, leaving 9 bases between. The CDR3 covers 11 residues. Germline V gives CDR1 DFQATT, CDR2 SNEGSKA (reference sequence).

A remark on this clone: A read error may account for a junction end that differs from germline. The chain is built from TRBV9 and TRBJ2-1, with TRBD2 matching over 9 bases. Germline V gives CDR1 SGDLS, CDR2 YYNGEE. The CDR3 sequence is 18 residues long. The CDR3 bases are TGTGCCAGCAGCACAAACCCTCTAGCGGGACCCACGGTCAATAAGCAGTTCTTC. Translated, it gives CASSTNPLAGPTVNKQFF.

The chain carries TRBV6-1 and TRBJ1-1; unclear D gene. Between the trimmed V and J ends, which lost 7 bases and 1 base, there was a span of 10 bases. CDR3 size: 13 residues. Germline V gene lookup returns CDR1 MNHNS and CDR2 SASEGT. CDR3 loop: CASMKTGNTEAFF. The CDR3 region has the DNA TGTGCCAGCATGAAGACGGGGAACACTGAAGCTTTCTTT.

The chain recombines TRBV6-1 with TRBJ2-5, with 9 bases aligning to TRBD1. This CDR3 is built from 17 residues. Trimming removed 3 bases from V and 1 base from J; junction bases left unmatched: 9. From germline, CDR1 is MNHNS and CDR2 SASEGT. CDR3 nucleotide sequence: TGTGCCAGCAGTGATTGGGGACAGGGAGGGGCCCAAGAGACCCAGTACTTC. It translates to CASSDWGQGGAQETQYF.

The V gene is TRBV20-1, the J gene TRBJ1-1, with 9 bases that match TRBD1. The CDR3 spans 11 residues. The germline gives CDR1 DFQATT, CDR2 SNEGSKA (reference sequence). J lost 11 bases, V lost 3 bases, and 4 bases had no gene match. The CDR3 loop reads CSASPGTGAFF. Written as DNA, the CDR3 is TGCAGTGCTAGCCCCGGGACAGGGGCTTTCTTT.

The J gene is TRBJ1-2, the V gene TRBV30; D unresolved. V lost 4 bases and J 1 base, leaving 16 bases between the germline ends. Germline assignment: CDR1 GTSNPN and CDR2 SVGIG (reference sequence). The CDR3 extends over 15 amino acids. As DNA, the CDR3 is TGTGCCTGGAAAAACCAAGCACTCCTTAACTATGGCTACACCTTC. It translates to CAWKNQALLNYGYTF.

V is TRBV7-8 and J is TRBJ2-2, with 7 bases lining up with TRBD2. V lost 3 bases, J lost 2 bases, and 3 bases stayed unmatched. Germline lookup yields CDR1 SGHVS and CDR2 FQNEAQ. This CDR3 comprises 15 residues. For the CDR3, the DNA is TGTGCCAGCAGCTTGGCGGGGGTTAACACCGGGGAGCTGTTTTTT. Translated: CASSLAGVNTGELFF.

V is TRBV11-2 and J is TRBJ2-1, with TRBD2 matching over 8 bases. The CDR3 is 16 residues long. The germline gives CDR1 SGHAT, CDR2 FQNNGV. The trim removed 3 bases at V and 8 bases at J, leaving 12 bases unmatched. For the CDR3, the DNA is TGTGCCAGCAGCTTCTCCGGACTAGCCCACGGCGATGAGCAGTTCTTC. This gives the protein CASSFSGLAHGDEQFF.

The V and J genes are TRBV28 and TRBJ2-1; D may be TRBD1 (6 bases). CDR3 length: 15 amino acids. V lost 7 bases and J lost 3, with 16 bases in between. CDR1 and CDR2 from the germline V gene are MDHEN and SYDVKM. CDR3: CASNLRDTSYNEQFF. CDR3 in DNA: TGTGCCAGCAACCTACGGGACACAAGCTACAATGAGCAGTTCTTC.

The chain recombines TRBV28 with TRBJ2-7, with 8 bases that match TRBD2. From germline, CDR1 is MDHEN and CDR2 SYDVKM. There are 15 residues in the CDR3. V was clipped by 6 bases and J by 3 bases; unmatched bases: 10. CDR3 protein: CASRIVAGGNYEQYF. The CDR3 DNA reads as TGTGCCAGCAGGATAGTTGCGGGGGGTAACTACGAGCAGTACTTC.

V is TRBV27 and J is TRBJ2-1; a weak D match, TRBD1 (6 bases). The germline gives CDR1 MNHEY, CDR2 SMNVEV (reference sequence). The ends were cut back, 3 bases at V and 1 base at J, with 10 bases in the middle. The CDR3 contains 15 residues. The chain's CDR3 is CASSFQGLSYNEQFF. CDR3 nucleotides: TGTGCCAGCAGTTTCCAGGGGTTGTCCTACAATGAGCAGTTCTTC.

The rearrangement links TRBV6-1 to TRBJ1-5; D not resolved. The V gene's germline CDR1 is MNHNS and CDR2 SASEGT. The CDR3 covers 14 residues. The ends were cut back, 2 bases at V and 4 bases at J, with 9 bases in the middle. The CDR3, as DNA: TGTGCCAGCAGTGAATTTACGGGAAATCAGCCCCAGCATTTT. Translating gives CASSEFTGNQPQHF.